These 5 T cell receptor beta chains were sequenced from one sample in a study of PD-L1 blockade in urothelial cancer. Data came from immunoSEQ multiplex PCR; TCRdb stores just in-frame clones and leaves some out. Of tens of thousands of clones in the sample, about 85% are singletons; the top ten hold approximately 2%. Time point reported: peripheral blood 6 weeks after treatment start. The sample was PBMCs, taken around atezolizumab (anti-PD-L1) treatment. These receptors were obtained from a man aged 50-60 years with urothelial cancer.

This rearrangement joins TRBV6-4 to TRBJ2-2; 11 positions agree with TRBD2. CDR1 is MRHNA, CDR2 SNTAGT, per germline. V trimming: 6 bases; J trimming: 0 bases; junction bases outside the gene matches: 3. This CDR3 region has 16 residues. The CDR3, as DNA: TGTGCCAGCAGACTTAGCGGGGGGGCGAACACCGGGGAGCTGTTTTTT. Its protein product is CASRLSGGANTGELFF.

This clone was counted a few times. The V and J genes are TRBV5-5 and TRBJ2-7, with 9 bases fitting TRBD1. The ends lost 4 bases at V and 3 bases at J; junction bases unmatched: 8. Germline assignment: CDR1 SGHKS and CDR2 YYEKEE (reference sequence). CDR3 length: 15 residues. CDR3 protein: CASSTDRGRNYEQYF. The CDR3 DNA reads TGTGCCAGCAGCACCGACAGGGGGAGAAACTACGAGCAGTACTTC. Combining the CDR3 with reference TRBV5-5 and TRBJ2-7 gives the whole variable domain DAGVTQSPTHLIKTRGQQVTLRCSPISGHKSVSWYQQVLGQGPQFIFQYYEKEERGRGNFPDRFSARQFPNYSSELNVNALLLGDSALYLCASSTDRGRNYEQYFGPGTRLTVT.

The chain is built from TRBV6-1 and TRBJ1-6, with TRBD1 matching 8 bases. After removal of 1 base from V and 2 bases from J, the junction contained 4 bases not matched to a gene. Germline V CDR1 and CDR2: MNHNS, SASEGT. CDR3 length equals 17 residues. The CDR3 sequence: CASSEGTGFTYNSPLHF. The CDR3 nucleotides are TGTGCCAGCAGTGAAGGGACAGGGTTTACCTATAATTCACCCCTCCACTTT.

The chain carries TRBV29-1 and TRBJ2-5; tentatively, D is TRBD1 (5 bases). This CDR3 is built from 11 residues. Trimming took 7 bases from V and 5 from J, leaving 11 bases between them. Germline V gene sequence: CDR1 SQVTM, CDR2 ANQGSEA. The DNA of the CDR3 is TGCAGCGCCACCAGGGCGGAGACCCAGTACTTC. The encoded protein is CSATRAETQYF.

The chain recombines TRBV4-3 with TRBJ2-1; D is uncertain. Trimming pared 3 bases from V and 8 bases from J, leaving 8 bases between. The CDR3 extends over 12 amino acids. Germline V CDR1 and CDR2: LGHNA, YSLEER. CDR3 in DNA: TGCGCCAGCAGCCAGGGCCCCTATGAGCAGTTCTTC. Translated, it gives CASSQGPYEQFF.